What follows are 5 T cell receptor beta chains derived from one specimen sequenced in a study of cytomegalovirus exposure and HLA in healthy donors. In the PCR, 60 Vbeta and 13 Jbeta primers were used. Repertoires were generated with immunoSEQ multiplex PCR, while TCRdb's copy carries only in-frame clones and drops some. The sample consists of approximately 170,000 clones, 70% to 75% of them appearing once. Material: PBMCs. These receptor sequences come from a man aged 30 to 45 in good health and CMV-seropositive.

This sequence joins TRBV4-3 and TRBJ1-2, with D uncertain. CDR3 size: 15 residues. The germline V and J ends were trimmed by 0 bases and 8 bases, with 16 bases remaining between them. In germline, CDR1 is LGHNA, CDR2 YSLEER. CDR3 loop: CASSQERSTGRGYTF. DNA of the CDR3: TGCGCCAGCAGCCAAGAAAGGTCCACTGGCAGGGGCTACACCTTC.

This chain joins TRBV10-3 and TRBJ1-3; D uncertain. The CDR3 spans 15 residues. Germline assignment: CDR1 ENHRY and CDR2 SYGVKD. V was pared by 6 bases and J by 4 bases, with 16 bases between. In DNA form, the CDR3 reads TGTGCCATCAGCGCTTCGCTGGGAGACGGAAACACCATATATTTT. It encodes CAISASLGDGNTIYF.

The chain couples TRBV5-1 to TRBJ1-2; no clear D. Looked up from germline, CDR1 is SGHRS and CDR2 is YFSETQ. The CDR3 runs 13 residues. V was shortened by 2 bases and J by 6 bases, with 11 bases between the two germline ends. The DNA of the CDR3 is TGCGCCAGCAGCTTACAAGTGGAGGATGGCTACACCTTC. Its protein product is CASSLQVEDGYTF. Complete variable domain (other parts from reference TRBV5-1 and TRBJ1-2): KAGVTQTPRYLIKTRGQQVTLSCSPISGHRSVSWYQQTPGQGLQFLFEYFSETQRNKGNFPGRFSGRQFSNSRSEMNVSTLELGDSALYLCASSLQVEDGYTFGSGTRLTVV.

This rearrangement joins TRBV9 to TRBJ2-7, with 7 bases identical to TRBD2. The CDR3 length is 15 residues. Germline CDR1 reads SGDLS; CDR2 reads YYNGEE. Trimming took 4 bases from V and 3 from J; bases not matched to a gene: 10. CDR3 amino acids: CASSPHEAGDYEQYF. As DNA, the CDR3 is TGTGCCAGCAGCCCCCACGAGGCGGGGGACTACGAGCAGTACTTC.

This chain connects TRBV2 to TRBJ1-1; D gene unclear. The CDR3 is 14 amino acids. The V gene's germline CDR1 is SNHLY and CDR2 FYNNEI. V was cut by 4 bases and J by 1 base, with 10 bases left in between. CDR3 sequence (DNA): TGTGCCAGCAGTGGCCGAGAGCAGAACACTGAAGCTTTCTTT. Protein: CASSGREQNTEAFF.